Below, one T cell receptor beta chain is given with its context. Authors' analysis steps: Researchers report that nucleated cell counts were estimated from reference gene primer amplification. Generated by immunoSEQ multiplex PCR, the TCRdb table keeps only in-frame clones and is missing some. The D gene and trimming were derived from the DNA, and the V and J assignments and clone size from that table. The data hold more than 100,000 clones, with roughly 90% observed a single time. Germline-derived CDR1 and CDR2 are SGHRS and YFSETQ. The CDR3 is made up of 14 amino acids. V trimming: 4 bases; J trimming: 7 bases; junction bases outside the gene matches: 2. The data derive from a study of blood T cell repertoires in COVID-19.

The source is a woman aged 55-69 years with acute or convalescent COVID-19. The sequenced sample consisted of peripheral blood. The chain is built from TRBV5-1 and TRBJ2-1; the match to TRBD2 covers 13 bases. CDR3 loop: CASSQGLAGNEQFF. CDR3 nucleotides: TGCGCCAGCAGCCAGGGACTAGCGGGAAATGAGCAGTTCTTC.